Here is one TCR beta chain with its context. No antigen is known for it. Using its own MiXCR run on the 5' RACE reads, TCRdb lists one record per CDR3 protein. The repertoire holds under 550,000 distinct CDR3 sequences, with around a fifth as singletons. The data were taken from a study of T cells after yellow fever vaccination. General study results and limits: The CD4 compartment and the CD8 compartment contained a small share of clonotypes in common. Abundant clonotypes (contaminants from the bulk population) could be present in FACS-sorted repertoires.

This CDR3 spans 18 amino acids. V was trimmed by 6 bases and J by 0 bases, leaving 22 bases between them. The germline V gene encodes CDR1 ENHRY and CDR2 SYGVKD. The J gene is TRBJ2-3, the V gene TRBV10-3; possible D gene TRBD1, 5 bases. The sample in question was PBMCs, obtained approximately 22 days after the first yellow fever vaccination. This receptor was obtained from a man aged 18 to 30 who received the YFV17D yellow fever vaccine. CDR3 protein: CAIRRGHRAFSSTDTQYF. The DNA for the CDR3 is TGTGCCATCAGGAGAGGACACCGCGCCTTCTCTAGCACAGATACGCAGTATTTT.